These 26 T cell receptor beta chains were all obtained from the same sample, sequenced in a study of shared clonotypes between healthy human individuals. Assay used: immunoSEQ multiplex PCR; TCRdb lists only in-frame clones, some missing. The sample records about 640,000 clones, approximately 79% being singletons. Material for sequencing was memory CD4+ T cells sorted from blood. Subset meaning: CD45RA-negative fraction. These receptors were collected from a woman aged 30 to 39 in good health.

The CDR3 DNA follows: TGTGCCAGTAGCATGGACAGGGGGGGTTCAGAGACCCAGTACTTC. Protein sequence: CASSMDRGGSETQYF. The rearrangement uses TRBV19 and TRBJ2-5; 10 nucleotides match TRBD1. This CDR3 has 15 residues. V lost 6 bases and J lost 4; bases outside the gene matches: 8. Per germline, CDR1 LNHDA and CDR2 SQIVND (reference sequence).

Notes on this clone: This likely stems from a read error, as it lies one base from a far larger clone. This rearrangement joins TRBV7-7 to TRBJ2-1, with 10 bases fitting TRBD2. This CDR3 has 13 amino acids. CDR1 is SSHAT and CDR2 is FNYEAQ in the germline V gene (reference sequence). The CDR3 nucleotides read TGTGCCAACAGCTCGGGACTAGCGAATGAGCAGTTCTTC. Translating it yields CANSSGLANEQFF.

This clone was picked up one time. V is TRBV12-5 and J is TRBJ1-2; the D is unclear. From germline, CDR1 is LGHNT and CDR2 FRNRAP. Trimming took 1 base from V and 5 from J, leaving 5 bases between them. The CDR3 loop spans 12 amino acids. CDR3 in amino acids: CASGLGPYGYTF. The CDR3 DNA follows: TGTGCTAGTGGTTTGGGACCGTATGGCTACACCTTC.

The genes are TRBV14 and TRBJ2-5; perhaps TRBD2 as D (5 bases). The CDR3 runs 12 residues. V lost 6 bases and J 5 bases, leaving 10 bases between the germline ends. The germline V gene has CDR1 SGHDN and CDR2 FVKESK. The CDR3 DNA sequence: TGTGCCAGCAGTCGAAAGCGGGAGACCCAGTACTTC. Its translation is CASSRKRETQYF.

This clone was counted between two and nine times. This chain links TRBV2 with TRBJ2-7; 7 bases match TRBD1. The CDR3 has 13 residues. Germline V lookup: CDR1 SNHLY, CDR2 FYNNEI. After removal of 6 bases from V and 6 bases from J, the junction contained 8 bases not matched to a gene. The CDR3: CASRGDSRTEQYF. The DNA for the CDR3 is TGTGCCAGCAGGGGGGACAGCCGGACCGAGCAGTACTTC. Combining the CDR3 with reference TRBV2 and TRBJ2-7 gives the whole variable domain EPEVTQTPSHQVTQMGQEVILRCVPISNHLYFYWYRQILGQKVEFLVSFYNNEISEKSEIFDDQFSVERPDGSNFTLKIRSTKLEDSAMYFCASRGDSRTEQYFGPGTRLTVT.

CDR3 residues: CASSPTVHEQFF. CDR3 DNA sequence: TGTGCCAGCAGCCCCACGGTTCATGAGCAGTTCTTC. This chain joins TRBV9 and TRBJ2-1; no firm D call. Trimming shortened V by 4 bases and J by 8 bases, and 10 bases separated the two germline ends. The CDR3 consists of 12 residues. Germline lookup yields CDR1 SGDLS and CDR2 YYNGEE.

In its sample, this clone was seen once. The CDR3 sequence is CASSFSGRNYGYTF. In nucleotides, the CDR3 is TGTGCCAGCAGTTTTTCCGGACGGAACTATGGCTACACCTTC. This chain connects TRBV27 to TRBJ1-2; no definite D call. The CDR3 is 14 residues long. The V end lost 3 bases, the J end lost 2 bases, and 10 bases lay between the germline ends. CDR1 MNHEY and CDR2 SMNVEV come from the germline V gene (reference sequence).

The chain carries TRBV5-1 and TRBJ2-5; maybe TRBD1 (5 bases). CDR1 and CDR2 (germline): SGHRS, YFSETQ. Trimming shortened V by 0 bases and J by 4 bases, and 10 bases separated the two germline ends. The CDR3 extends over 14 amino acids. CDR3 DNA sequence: TGCGCCAGCAGCTTGGAAGGGGCGGCAGAGACCCAGTACTTC. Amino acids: CASSLEGAAETQYF.

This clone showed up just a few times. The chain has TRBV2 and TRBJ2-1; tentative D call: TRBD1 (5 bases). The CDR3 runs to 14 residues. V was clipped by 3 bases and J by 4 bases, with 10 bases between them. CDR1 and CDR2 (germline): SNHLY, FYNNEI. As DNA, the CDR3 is TGTGCCAGCAGTGACCTAGACAGTTACAATGAGCAGTTCTTC. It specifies CASSDLDSYNEQFF.

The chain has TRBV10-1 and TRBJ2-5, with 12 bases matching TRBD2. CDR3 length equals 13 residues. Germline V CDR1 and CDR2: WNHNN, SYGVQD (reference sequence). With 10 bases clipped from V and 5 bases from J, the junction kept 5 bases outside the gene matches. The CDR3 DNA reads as TGCGCCACTCAACTAGCGGGAGGCGAGACCCAGTACTTC. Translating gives CATQLAGGETQYF.

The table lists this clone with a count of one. The CDR3 DNA sequence: TGTGCCAGCAGTTTAACTACCGGGACAGGAGTTGAAAAACTGTTTTTT. This encodes CASSLTTGTGVEKLFF. The genes are TRBV28 and TRBJ1-4; 8 bases match TRBD1. V dropped 2 bases and J dropped 7; count of bases not matched to a gene: 9. Germline V gene sequence: CDR1 MDHEN, CDR2 SYDVKM. This CDR3 has 16 residues.

The CDR3 DNA sequence: TGTGCCAGCAGCGTATACGGACTAGCGGGAGTGGGATCCTACAATGAGCAGTTCTTC. Protein: CASSVYGLAGVGSYNEQFF. The V call is TRBV9, the J call TRBJ2-1; 13 positions match TRBD2. Germline V gives CDR1 SGDLS, CDR2 YYNGEE. V shed 1 base, J shed 1 base, and the junction held 8 bases outside the gene matches. The CDR3 has 19 residues.

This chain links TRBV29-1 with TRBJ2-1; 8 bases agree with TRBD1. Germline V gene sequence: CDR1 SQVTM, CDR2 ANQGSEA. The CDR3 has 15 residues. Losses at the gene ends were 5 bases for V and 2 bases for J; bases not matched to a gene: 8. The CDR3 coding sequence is TGCAGCGTTCCCTTGGGGACAGGTCCCTACAATGAGCAGTTCTTC. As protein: CSVPLGTGPYNEQFF.

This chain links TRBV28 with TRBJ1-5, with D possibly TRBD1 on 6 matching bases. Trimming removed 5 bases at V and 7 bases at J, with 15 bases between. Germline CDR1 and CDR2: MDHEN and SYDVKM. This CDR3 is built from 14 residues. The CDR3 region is CASSPSRGRQPQHF. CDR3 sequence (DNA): TGTGCCAGCAGTCCCAGCAGGGGACGGCAGCCCCAGCATTTT.

CDR3 coding DNA: TGTGCCAGCAGCTCCTTCTATTATGGCGGGGACTATACGCAGTATTTT. It specifies CASSSFYYGGDYTQYF. The V gene is TRBV5-8, the J gene TRBJ2-3; D is possibly TRBD2 (6 bases). Germline V gene sequence: CDR1 SGHTS, CDR2 YDEGEE. Deletions cut 3 bases from V and 7 bases from J, with 21 bases between. The CDR3 is 16 residues long.

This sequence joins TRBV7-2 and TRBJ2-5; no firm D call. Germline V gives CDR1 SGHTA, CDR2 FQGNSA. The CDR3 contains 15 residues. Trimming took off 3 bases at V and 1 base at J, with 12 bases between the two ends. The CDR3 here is CASSFNGNFQETQYF. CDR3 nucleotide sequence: TGTGCCAGCAGCTTCAACGGCAACTTCCAAGAGACCCAGTACTTC.

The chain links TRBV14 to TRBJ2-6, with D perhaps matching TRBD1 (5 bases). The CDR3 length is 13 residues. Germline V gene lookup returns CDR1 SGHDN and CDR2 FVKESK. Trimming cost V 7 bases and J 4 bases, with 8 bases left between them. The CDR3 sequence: CASTGWGANVLTF. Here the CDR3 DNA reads TGTGCCAGCACAGGGTGGGGGGCCAACGTCCTGACTTTC.

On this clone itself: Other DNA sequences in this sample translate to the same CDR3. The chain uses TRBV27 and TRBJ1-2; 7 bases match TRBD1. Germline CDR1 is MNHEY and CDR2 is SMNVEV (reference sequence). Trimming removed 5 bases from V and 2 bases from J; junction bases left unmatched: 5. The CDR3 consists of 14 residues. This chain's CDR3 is CASSPPTGNYGYTF. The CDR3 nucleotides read TGTGCCAGCAGTCCACCGACAGGGAACTATGGCTACACCTTC.

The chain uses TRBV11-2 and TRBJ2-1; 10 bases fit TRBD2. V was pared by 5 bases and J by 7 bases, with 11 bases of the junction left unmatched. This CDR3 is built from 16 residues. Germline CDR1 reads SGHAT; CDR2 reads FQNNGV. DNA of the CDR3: TGTGCCAGCAGCGGAAGACTAGCGGGCGGGAGTAATGAGCAGTTCTTC. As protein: CASSGRLAGGSNEQFF.

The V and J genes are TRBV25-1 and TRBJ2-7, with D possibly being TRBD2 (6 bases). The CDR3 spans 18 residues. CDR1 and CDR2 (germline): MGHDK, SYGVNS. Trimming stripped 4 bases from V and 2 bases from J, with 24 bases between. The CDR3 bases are TGTGCCAGCAGTGGTTCTGCGGGAAACGGAATTGCCACCTACGAGCAGTACTTC. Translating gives CASSGSAGNGIATYEQYF.

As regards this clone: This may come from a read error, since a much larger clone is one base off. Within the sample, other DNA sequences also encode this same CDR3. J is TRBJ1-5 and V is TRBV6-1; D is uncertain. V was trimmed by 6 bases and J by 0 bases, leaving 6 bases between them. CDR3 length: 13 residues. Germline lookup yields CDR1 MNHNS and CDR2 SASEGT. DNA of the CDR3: TGTGCCAGCAGCTTTTATAGCAATCAGCCCCAGCATTTT. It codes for CASSFYSNQPQHF.

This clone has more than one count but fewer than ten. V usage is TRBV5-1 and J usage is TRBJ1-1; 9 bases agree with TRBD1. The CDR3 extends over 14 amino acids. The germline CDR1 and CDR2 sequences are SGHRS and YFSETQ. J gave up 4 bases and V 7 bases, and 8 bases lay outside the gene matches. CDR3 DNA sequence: TGCGCCAGCTTGGCCGGGACAGGGACCACTGAAGCTTTCTTT. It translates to CASLAGTGTTEAFF.

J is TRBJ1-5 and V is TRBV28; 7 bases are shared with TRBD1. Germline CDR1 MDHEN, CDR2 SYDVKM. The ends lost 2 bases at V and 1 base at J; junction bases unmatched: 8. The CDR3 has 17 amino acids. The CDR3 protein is CASSLTGRGLSNQPQHF. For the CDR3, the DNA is TGTGCCAGCAGTTTAACCGGCAGGGGGTTGAGCAATCAGCCCCAGCATTTT. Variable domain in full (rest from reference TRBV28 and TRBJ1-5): DVKVTQSSRYLVKRTGEKVFLECVQDMDHENMFWYRQDPGLGLRLIYFSYDVKMKEKGDIPEGYSVSREKKERFSLILESASTNQTSMYLCASSLTGRGLSNQPQHFGDGTRLSIL.

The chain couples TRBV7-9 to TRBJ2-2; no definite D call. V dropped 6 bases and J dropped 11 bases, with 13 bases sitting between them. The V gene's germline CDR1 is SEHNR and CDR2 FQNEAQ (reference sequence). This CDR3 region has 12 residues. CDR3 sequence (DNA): TGTGCCAGCAGTTTGGCAGAACTAGAGCTGTTTTTT. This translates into CASSLAELELFF.

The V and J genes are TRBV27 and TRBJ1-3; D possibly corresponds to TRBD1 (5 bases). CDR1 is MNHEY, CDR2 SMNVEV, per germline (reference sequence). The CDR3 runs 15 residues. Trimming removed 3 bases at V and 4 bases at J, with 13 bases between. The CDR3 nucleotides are TGTGCCAGCAGTTTGGGACCCGTCCCGGGAAACACCATATATTTT. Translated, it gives CASSLGPVPGNTIYF.

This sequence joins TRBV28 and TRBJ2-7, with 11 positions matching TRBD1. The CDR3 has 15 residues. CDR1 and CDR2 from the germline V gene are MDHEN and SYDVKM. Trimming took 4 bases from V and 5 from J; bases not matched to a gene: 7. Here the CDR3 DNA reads TGTGCCAGCAGTTCGAAGGACAGGGGGCGTAACGAGCAGTACTTC. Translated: CASSSKDRGRNEQYF.